This T cell receptor (beta chain) was recorded in a study of T cells in tuberculosis. Sequencing used immunoSEQ multiplex PCR; TCRdb keeps in-frame clones, though not all of them. The sample lists 35,000 to 45,000 clones; approximately 94% were seen once. Time point in this sample: new active TB diagnosis, blood taken before or within 7 days of starting treatment. The CDR3 loop spans 14 amino acids. Trimming cost V 2 bases and J 11 bases; bases outside gene matches: 9. Germline loops: CDR1 KGHSH, CDR2 LQKENI. The chain recombines TRBV18 with TRBJ1-1, with TRBD1 matching 9 bases. The TCR was taken from an adult with tuberculosis. The sample in question was PBMCs, obtained at tuberculosis diagnosis. This CDR3 reads CASSPNRGQVLAFF. The CDR3 nucleotides are TGTGCCAGCTCACCAAACAGGGGGCAAGTTCTGGCTTTCTTT.